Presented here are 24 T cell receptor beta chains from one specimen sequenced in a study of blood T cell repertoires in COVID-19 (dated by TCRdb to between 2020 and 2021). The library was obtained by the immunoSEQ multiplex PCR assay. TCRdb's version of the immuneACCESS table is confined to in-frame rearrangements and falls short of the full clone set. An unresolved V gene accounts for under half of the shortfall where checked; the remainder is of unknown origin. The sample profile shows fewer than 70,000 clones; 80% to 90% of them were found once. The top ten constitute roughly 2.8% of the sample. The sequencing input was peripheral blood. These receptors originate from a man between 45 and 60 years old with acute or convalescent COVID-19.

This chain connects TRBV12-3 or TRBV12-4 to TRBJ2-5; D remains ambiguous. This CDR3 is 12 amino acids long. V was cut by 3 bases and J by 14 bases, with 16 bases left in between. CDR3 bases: TGTGCCAGCAGTTTGACACCTCCTCTCACTTACTTC. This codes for CASSLTPPLTYF.

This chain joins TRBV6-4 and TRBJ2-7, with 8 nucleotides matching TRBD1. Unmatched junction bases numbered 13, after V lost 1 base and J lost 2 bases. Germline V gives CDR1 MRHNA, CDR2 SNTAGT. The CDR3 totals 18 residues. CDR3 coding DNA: TGTGCCAGCAGTGACTTCGCACCCATGGACAGGGCCCCCTACGAGCAGTACGTC. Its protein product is CASSDFAPMDRAPYEQYV.

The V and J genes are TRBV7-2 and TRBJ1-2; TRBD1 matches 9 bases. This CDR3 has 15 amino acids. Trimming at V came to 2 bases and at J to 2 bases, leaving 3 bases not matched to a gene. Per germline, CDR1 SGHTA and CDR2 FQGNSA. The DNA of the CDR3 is TGTGCCAGCAGCTTAAATACAGGGGGCAACTATGGCTACACCTTC. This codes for CASSLNTGGNYGYTF.

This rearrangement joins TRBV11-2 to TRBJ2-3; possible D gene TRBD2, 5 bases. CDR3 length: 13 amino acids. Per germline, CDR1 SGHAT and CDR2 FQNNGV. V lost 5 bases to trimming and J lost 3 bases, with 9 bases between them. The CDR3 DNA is TGTGCCAGCAGCCCCGGACTGACAGATACGCAGTATTTT. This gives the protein CASSPGLTDTQYF.

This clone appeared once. This CDR3 reads CATSDFSSPWQIDSGELFF. Here the CDR3 DNA reads TGTGCCACCAGTGATTTCTCCTCCCCTTGGCAGATCGACTCCGGGGAGCTGTTTTTT. The chain is built from TRBV24-1 and TRBJ2-2; D uncertain. The CDR3 covers 19 residues. Germline V gene data show CDR1 as KGHDR and CDR2 as SFDVKD. The V and J ends lost 1 base and 6 bases respectively, with 23 bases between them.

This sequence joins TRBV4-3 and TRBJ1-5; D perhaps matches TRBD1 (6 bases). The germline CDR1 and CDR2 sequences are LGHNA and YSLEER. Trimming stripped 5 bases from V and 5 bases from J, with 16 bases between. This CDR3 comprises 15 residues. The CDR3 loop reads CASSAQQGRHQPQHF. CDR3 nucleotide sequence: TGCGCCAGCAGCGCACAACAGGGCCGTCATCAGCCCCAGCATTTT.

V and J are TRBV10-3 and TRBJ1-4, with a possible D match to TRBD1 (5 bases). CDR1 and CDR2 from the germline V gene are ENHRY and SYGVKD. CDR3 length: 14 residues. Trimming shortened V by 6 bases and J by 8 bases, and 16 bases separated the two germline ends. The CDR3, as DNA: TGTGCCATCAGGGACGGGGGAGGTGACGAAAAACTGTTTTTT. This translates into CAIRDGGGDEKLFF.

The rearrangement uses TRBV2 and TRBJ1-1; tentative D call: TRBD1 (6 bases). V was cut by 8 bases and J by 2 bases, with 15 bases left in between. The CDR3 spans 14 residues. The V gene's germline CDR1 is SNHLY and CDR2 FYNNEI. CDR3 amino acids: CASRLRGENTEAFF. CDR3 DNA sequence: TGTGCCAGCCGCCTCAGGGGCGAAAACACTGAAGCTTTCTTT.

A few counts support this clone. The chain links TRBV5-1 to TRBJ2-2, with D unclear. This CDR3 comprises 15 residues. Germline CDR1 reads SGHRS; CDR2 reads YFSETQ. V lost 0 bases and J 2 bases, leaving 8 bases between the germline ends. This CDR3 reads CASSLGLDNTGELFF. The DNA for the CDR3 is TGCGCCAGCAGCTTGGGACTGGATAACACCGGGGAGCTGTTTTTT.

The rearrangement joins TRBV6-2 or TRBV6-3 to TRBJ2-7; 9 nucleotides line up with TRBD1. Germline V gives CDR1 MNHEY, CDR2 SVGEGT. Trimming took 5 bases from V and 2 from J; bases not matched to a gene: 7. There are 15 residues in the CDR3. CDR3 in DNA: TGTGCCAGCAGTGTGACAGGGGGTACACCCTACGAGCAGTACTTC. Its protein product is CASSVTGGTPYEQYF.

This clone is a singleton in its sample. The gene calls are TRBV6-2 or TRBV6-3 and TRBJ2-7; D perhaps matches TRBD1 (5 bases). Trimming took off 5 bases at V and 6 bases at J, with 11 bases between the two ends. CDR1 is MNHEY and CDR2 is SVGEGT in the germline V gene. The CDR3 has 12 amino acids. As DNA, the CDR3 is TGTGCCAGCAGTCAGGGCTTTGGCGAGCAGTACTTC. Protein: CASSQGFGEQYF.

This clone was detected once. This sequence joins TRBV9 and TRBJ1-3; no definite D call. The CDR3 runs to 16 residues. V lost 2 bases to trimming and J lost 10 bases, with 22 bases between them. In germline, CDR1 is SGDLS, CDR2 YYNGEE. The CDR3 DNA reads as TGTGCCAGCAGCGTCACCCCCCTGCCGGCGGGAGAGACCATATATTTT. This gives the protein CASSVTPLPAGETIYF.

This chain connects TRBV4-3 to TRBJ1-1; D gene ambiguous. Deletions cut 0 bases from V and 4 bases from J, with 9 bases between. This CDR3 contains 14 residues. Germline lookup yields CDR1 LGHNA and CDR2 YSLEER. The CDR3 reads CASSQDQTGTEAFF. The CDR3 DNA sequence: TGCGCCAGCAGCCAAGATCAAACGGGCACTGAAGCTTTCTTT.

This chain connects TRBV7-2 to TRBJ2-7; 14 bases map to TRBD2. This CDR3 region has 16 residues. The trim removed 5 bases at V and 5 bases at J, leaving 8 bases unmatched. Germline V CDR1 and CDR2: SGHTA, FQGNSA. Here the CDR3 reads CASSPQGLAGVDEQYF. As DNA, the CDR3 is TGTGCCAGCAGCCCGCAGGGACTAGCGGGAGTCGACGAGCAGTACTTC.

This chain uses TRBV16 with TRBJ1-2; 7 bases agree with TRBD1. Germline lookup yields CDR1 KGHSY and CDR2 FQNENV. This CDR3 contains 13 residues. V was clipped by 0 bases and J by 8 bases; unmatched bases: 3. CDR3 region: CASSQSTGDGYTF. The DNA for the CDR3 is TGTGCCAGCAGCCAATCCACAGGGGACGGCTACACCTTC.

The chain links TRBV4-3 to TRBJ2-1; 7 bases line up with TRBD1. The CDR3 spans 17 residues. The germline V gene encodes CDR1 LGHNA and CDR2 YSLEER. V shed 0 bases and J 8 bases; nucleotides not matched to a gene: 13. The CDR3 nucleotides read TGCGCCAGCAGCCAAGAGAGTAGATTCCTAGGGGGCGATGAGCAGTTCTTC. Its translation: CASSQESRFLGGDEQFF.

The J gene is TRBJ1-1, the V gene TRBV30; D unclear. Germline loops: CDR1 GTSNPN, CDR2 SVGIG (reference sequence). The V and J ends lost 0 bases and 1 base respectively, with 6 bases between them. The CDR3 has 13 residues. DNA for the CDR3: TGTGCCTGGAGTGTTCAGGAGAACACTGAAGCTTTCTTT. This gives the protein CAWSVQENTEAFF.

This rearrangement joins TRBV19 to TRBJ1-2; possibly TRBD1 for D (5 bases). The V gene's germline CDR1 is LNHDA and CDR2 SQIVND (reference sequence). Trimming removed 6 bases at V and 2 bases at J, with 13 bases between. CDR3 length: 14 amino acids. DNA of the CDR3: TGTGCCAGTAGACGGGCGGGGGACAACTATGGCTACACCTTC. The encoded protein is CASRRAGDNYGYTF.

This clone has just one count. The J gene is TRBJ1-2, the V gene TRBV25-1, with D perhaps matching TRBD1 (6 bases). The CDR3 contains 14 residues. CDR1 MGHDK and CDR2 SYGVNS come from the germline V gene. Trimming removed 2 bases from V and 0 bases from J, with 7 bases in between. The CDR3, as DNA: TGTGCCAGCAGTGAAGGGACAACTAACTATGGCTACACCTTC. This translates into CASSEGTTNYGYTF.

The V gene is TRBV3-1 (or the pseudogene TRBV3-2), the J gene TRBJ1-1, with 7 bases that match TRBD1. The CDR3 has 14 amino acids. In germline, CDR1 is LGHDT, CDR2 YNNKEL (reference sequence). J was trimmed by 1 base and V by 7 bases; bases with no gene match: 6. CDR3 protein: CASNLRGSNTEAFF. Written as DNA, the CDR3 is TGTGCCAGCAACCTCAGGGGGTCGAACACTGAAGCTTTCTTT.

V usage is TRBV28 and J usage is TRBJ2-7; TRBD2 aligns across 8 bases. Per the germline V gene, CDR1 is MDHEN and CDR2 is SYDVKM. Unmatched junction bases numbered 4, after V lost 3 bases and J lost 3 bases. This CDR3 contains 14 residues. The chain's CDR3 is CASSLPGTSYEQYF. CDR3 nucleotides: TGTGCCAGCAGTTTGCCCGGGACTAGCTACGAGCAGTACTTC.

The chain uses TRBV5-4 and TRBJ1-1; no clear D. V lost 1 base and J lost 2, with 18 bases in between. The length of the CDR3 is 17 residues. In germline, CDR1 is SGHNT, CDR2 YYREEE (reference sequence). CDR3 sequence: CASSLIRDLDLNTEAFF. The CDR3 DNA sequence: TGTGCCAGCAGCTTGATCCGGGATTTAGACCTTAACACTGAAGCTTTCTTT.

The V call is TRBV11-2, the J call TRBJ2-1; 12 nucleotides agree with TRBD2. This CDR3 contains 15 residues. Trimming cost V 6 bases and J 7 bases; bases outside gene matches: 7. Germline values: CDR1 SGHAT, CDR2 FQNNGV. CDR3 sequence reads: CASSKTSGSGNEQFF. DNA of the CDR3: TGTGCCAGCAGTAAGACTAGCGGGAGCGGGAATGAGCAGTTCTTC. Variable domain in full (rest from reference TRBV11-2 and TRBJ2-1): EAGVAQSPRYKIIEKRQSVAFWCNPISGHATLYWYQQILGQGPKLLIQFQNNGVVDDSQLPKDRFSAERLKGVDSTLKIQPAKLEDSAVYLCASSKTSGSGNEQFFGPGTRLTVL.

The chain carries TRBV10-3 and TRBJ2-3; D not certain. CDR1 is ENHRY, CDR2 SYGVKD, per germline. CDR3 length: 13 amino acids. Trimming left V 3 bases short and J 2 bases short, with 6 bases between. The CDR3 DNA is TGTGCCATCAGTGAAGCGACCACAGATACGCAGTATTTT. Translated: CAISEATTDTQYF.